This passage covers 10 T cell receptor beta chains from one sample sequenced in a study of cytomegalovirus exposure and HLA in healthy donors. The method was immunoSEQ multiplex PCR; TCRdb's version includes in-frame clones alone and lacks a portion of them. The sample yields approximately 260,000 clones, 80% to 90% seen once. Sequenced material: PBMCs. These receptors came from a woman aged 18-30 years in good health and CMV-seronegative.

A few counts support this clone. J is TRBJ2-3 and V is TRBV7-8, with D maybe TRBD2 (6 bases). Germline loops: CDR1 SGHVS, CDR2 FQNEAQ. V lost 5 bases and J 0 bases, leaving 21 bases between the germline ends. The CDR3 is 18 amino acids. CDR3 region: CASSQGGTETTSTDTQYF. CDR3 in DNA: TGTGCCAGCAGCCAGGGCGGGACGGAAACCACTAGCACAGATACGCAGTATTTT.

The CDR3 loop is CASSLVSNEQFF. The CDR3 nucleotides read TGTGCCAGCAGCCTAGTCAGCAATGAGCAGTTCTTC. The rearrangement uses TRBV5-5 and TRBJ2-1, with D uncertain. Deletions cut 4 bases from V and 6 bases from J, with 8 bases between. The CDR3 sequence is 12 residues long. CDR1 SGHKS and CDR2 YYEKEE come from the germline V gene (reference sequence).

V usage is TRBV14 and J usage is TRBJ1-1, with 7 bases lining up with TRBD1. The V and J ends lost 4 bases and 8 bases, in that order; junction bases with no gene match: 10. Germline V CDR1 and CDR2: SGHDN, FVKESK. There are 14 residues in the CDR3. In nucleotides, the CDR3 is TGTGCCAGCAGCCGTGACAGGGAATCGACCGAAGCTTTCTTT. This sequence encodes CASSRDRESTEAFF.

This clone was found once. The CDR3 DNA is TGTGCCAGTATCCTACTAGCGGGAGACGTCGAGCAGTACTTC. Protein product: CASILLAGDVEQYF. The rearrangement uses TRBV19 and TRBJ2-7; 11 nucleotides match TRBD2. Trimming removed 7 bases from V and 6 bases from J; junction bases left unmatched: 8. Germline V gene data show CDR1 as LNHDA and CDR2 as SQIVND (reference sequence). This CDR3 region has 14 residues.

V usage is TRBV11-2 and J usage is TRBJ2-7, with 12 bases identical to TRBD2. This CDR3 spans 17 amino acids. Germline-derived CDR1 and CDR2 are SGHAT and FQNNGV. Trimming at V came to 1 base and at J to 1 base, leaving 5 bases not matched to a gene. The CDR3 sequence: CASSLVGLAGGSYEQYF. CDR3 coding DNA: TGTGCCAGCAGCTTAGTGGGGCTAGCGGGAGGGTCCTACGAGCAGTACTTC.

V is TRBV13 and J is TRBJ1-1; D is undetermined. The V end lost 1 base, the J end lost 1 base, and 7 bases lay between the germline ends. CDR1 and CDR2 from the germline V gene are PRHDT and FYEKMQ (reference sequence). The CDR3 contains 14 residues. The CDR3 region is CASSLEHKNTEAFF. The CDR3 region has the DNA TGTGCCAGCAGCTTAGAACACAAGAACACTGAAGCTTTCTTT.

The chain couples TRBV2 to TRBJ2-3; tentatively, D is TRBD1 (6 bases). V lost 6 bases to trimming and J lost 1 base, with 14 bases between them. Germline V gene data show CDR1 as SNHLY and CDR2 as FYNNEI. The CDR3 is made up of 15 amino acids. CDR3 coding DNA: TGTGCCAGCAGGATGGGGACACTGGGCACAGATACGCAGTATTTT. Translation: CASRMGTLGTDTQYF.

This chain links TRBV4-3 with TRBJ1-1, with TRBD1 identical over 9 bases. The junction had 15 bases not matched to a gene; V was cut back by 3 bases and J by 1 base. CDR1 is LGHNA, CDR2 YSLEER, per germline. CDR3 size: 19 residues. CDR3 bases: TGCGCCAGCAGCCAGGATTGGGAACAGGGGGCCCGAAAGAACACTGAAGCTTTCTTT. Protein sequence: CASSQDWEQGARKNTEAFF.

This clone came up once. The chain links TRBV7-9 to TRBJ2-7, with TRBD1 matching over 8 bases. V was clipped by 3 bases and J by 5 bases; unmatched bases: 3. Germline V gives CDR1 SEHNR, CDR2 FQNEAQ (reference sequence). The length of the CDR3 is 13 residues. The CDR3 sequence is CASSFQGAHEQYF. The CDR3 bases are TGTGCCAGCAGCTTCCAGGGGGCACACGAGCAGTACTTC.

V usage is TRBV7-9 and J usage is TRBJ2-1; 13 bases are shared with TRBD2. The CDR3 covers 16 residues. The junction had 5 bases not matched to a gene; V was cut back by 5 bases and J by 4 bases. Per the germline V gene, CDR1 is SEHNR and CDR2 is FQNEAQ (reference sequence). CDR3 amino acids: CASSPKGLAGYNEQFF. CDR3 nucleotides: TGTGCCAGCAGCCCAAAGGGACTAGCGGGATACAATGAGCAGTTCTTC.